A selection of T cell receptor beta chains follows, all from one sample in a study of Ad26.COV2.S vaccination and SARS-CoV-2 variants. Assay used: immunoSEQ multiplex PCR; TCRdb lists only in-frame clones, some missing. The table has around 94,000 clones, around 82% seen once. Material: peripheral blood, obtained after recovery from COVID-19. The receptors were gathered from a human donor who had recovered from COVID-19. CDR3s include the opening cysteine and the closing phenylalanine or tryptophan. The D gene is left open where the match is weak. Size is omitted from some rows. Given values are once, few, many or a class for expanded clones.

D gene	clone size	V gene	J gene	CDR3 DNA	CDR3 protein
.	.	TRBV6-5	TRBJ1-6	TGTGCCGGCAGCGTAGAGGGAGAAAATTCACCCCTCCACTTT	CAGSVEGENSPLHF
.	once	TRBV2	TRBJ2-4	TGTGCCAGCAGTGAAGCGCGGGAAGGGTGGGACATTCAGTACTTC	CASSEAREGWDIQYF
.	few	TRBV3-1/TRBV3-2	TRBJ2-3	TGTGCCAGCAGCCCATCATTGGTCACAGATACGCAGTATTTT	CASSPSLVTDTQYF
TRBD1	.	TRBV7-9	TRBJ1-1	TGTGCCATCCTAGGACAGGGTAGGATTTTAGGAACTGAAGCTTTCTTT	CAILGQGRILGTEAFF
.	.	TRBV6-5	TRBJ1-1	TGTGCCAGCAGTTACACAGCGAACACTGAAGCTTTCTTT	CASSYTANTEAFF
TRBD2	.	TRBV11-2	TRBJ2-2	TGTGCCAGCAGCCCGCCGAGCGGGGGGGCCCCCGGGGAGCTGTTTTTT	CASSPPSGGAPGELFF
.	.	TRBV7-9	TRBJ2-3	TGTGCCACAGGGGGGACCGGGGGTCGTGGTCCAGATACGCAGTATTTT	CATGGTGGRGPDTQYF
TRBD1	few	TRBV5-1	TRBJ1-1	TGCGCCAGCAGCCCACCGAGGACAGGGATGGACACTGAAGCTTTCTTT	CASSPPRTGMDTEAFF
.	.	TRBV6-5	TRBJ2-3	TGTGCCAGCACCCCTGGTTGGGGGAACACAGATACGCAGTATTTT	CASTPGWGNTDTQYF
.	once	TRBV28	TRBJ1-2	TGTGCCAGCAGTAGGCGGACAGCAATATTTCCCTATGGCTACACCTTC	CASSRRTAIFPYGYTF
.	.	TRBV6-1	TRBJ2-7	TGTGCCAGCAGTGAAGGGCTTGCCTCCTACGAGCAGTACTTC	CASSEGLASYEQYF
TRBD2	.	TRBV27	TRBJ2-1	TGTGCCAGCAGTTTTAGCGGGGATTACTACAATGAGCAGTTCTTC	CASSFSGDYYNEQFF
.	.	TRBV28	TRBJ2-3	TGTGCCAGCAGTCATACAGATACGCAGTATTTT	CASSHTDTQYF
.	.	TRBV28	TRBJ1-1	TGTGCCAGCAGTTTATACAGGGCCAAGATCATGAACACTGAAGCTTTCTTT	CASSLYRAKIMNTEAFF
TRBD1	few	TRBV2	TRBJ1-5	TGTGCCAGCAGAGGGGACAGGCCCAATCAGCCCCAGCATTTT	CASRGDRPNQPQHF
TRBD2	.	TRBV5-6	TRBJ2-3	TGTGCCAGCAGCCCCCTAGAGCGGGGGGGCCAGGGATCGGATACGCAGTATTTT	CASSPLERGGQGSDTQYF
.	.	TRBV6-2/TRBV6-3	TRBJ2-3	TGTGCCAGCAGTTCCCAGGGTTTGGCATCGGGGGATACGCAGTATTTT	CASSSQGLASGDTQYF
.	.	TRBV13	TRBJ1-1	TGTGCCAGCAGCTCCCGGGACCAGGTGTACGCTTTCTTT	CASSSRDQVYAFF
.	.	TRBV10-3	TRBJ2-3	TGTGCCACCCACCGGGACCCCGCGGCGGCACGTACAGATACGCAGTATTTT	CATHRDPAAARTDTQYF
.	.	TRBV3-1/TRBV3-2	TRBJ2-7	TGTGCCAGCAGCCCGGCAGGCGACGAGCAGTACTTC	CASSPAGDEQYF
.	once	TRBV6-5	TRBJ2-1	TGTGCCACCCCGAGTCAGGGGGGCAATGAGCAGTTCTTC	CATPSQGGNEQFF
.	.	TRBV7-9	TRBJ2-1	TGTGCCAGCAGACCGCCCTTACGACAAACTTCCGATGAGCAGTTCTTC	CASRPPLRQTSDEQFF
.	.	TRBV19	TRBJ1-5	TGTGCCAGTAGCGAAGGGACAATTAGTCAGCCCCAGCATTTT	CASSEGTISQPQHF
.	.	TRBV9	TRBJ2-2	TGTGCCAGCAGCGTAGTTCAGGGGAGAAACACCGGGGAGCTGTTTTTT	CASSVVQGRNTGELFF
.	.	TRBV11-2	TRBJ1-3	TGTGCCAGCAGCTCCAGGGTAGCATCTGGAAACACCATATATTTT	CASSSRVASGNTIYF
TRBD1	.	TRBV29-1	TRBJ2-5	TGCAGCGTTGACAGGGGGTCACGAGAGACCCAGTACTTC	CSVDRGSRETQYF
.	.	TRBV6-5	TRBJ1-2	TGTGCCAGCAGGCCCACCCAGTTTAGCGGAGGCTACACCTTC	CASRPTQFSGGYTF
.	few	TRBV28	TRBJ1-6	TGTGCCAGCAGACAACCGAGCTCCTATAATTCACCCCTCCACTTT	CASRQPSSYNSPLHF
TRBD2	.	TRBV29-1	TRBJ2-5	TGCAGCGGGGAAAGGACTAGTCGGGAGACCCAGTACTTC	CSGERTSRETQYF
.	once	TRBV3-1/TRBV3-2	TRBJ1-1	TGTGCCAGCAGCCCGATCTCGGTAGGGGAAGCTTTCTTT	CASSPISVGEAFF
.	.	TRBV29-1	TRBJ2-1	TGCAGCGCCGGGAACCGAGGCTATGAGCAGTTCTTC	CSAGNRGYEQFF
TRBD2	.	TRBV5-1	TRBJ2-3	TGCGCCAGCAGCGTACTAGCGGGGAACACAGATACGCAGTATTTT	CASSVLAGNTDTQYF
.	.	TRBV6-1	TRBJ2-7	TGTGCCAGCAGTGAAGGGTACGGAAGCTCCTACGAGCAGTACTTC	CASSEGYGSSYEQYF
.	.	TRBV3-1/TRBV3-2	TRBJ1-5	TGTGCCAGCAGCCTCCGGGACGCTCGGAATCAGCCCCAGCATTTT	CASSLRDARNQPQHF
TRBD1	.	TRBV24-1	TRBJ1-1	TGTGCCACCAGTGATAACGGACAGGAGGACACTGAAGCTTTCTTT	CATSDNGQEDTEAFF
.	.	TRBV18	TRBJ1-1	TGTGCCAGCTCACCCCCGGGGGTCCCCCATGAAGCTTTCTTT	CASSPPGVPHEAFF
.	.	TRBV5-1	TRBJ1-5	TGCGCCAGCAGCCCGGACACAGATCAGCCCCAGCATTTT	CASSPDTDQPQHF
TRBD1	.	TRBV5-4	TRBJ2-1	TGTGCCAGCAGCTTGGGGGACAGGGGGCTTAGGGATGAGCAGTTCTTC	CASSLGDRGLRDEQFF
TRBD1	.	TRBV5-1	TRBJ2-3	TGCGCCAGCAGCTTGGCCATGACAGGGGCCCGCACAGATACGCAGTATTTT	CASSLAMTGARTDTQYF
.	.	TRBV3-1/TRBV3-2	TRBJ2-3	TGTGCCAGCAGCCAAGAGTCGACAGATACGCAGTATTTT	CASSQESTDTQYF
TRBD2	.	TRBV11-3	TRBJ2-3	TGTGCCAGCAGCTTACTTGGGGGGGGGACAGATACGCAGTATTTT	CASSLLGGGTDTQYF
TRBD2	few	TRBV29-1	TRBJ2-1	TGCAGCGTGGGTAGCGGGGGTTACAATGAGCAGTTCTTC	CSVGSGGYNEQFF